This note documents a single T cell receptor beta chain sequence. Its antigen is unknown. These data come from a study of naive and memory T cell subsets. The V and J ends lost 1 base and 11 bases, in that order; junction bases with no gene match: 2. This CDR3 is built from 13 residues. The germline gives CDR1 SGHTA, CDR2 FQGNSA. Study-level points and caveats: Potentially, T cell activation and differentiation skew this RNA-based measurement.

The library had UMIs added by 3' ligation of an oligonucleotide to TCR cDNA. RNA was extracted from roughly 2.5 ml of whole blood of healthy adults. Four PCR rounds used nested alpha and beta constant region primers plus the SP2 primer. For blood and skin samples, reverse transcription used TCR alpha and beta constant primers. A single record per CDR3 protein comes from TCRdb applying MiXCR to the 5' RACE reads. The sample lists 56,000 or so distinct CDR3 sequences, about 7.1% seen once, with over 8% in the top ten. This receptor was taken from a female donor in good health. This rearrangement joins TRBV7-2 to TRBJ2-3; 11 nucleotides agree with TRBD2. CDR3 nucleotides: TGTGCCAGCAGCTTAGGCCTAGCGGGGGGGCAGTATTTT. This gives the protein CASSLGLAGGQYF.